One and the same sample provided the 12 T cell receptor beta chains below, sequenced in a study of PD-L1 blockade in urothelial cancer. Time point: pretreatment peripheral blood. Measured with immunoSEQ multiplex PCR; TCRdb has only the in-frame clones, and not every one. This sample has some 71,000 clones; approximately 83% occur once, and the top ten carry under 15%. Sequencing used PBMCs, obtained around atezolizumab (anti-PD-L1) treatment. Receptors originate from a man aged 60 to 75 with urothelial cancer.

This chain connects TRBV4-2 to TRBJ2-5; 11 positions match TRBD2. After removal of 0 bases from V and 1 base from J, the junction contained 7 bases not matched to a gene. CDR1 and CDR2 (germline): LGHNA, YNFKEQ. The length of the CDR3 is 18 residues. The CDR3 DNA follows: TGTGCCAGCAGCCAAGAAGTGGGGCTAGCGGGGGGCCAAGAGACCCAGTACTTC. This gives the protein CASSQEVGLAGGQETQYF.

This clone was detected once. The rearrangement uses TRBV4-2 and TRBJ1-6; the D gene is possibly TRBD1 (5 bases). Germline V lookup: CDR1 LGHNA, CDR2 YNFKEQ. The CDR3 has 15 amino acids. V dropped 3 bases and J dropped 3 bases, with 9 bases sitting between them. This CDR3 reads CASSQVRDYNSPLHF. Here the CDR3 DNA reads TGTGCCAGCAGCCAGGTCAGGGACTATAATTCACCCCTCCACTTT.

CDR3 bases: TGCGCCAGCAGAGACCCGGGACAAACCTACGAGCAGTACTTC. Translating gives CASRDPGQTYEQYF. The V gene is TRBV5-1, the J gene TRBJ2-7; TRBD1 might be the D (6 bases). This CDR3 region has 14 residues. Deletions cut 5 bases from V and 2 bases from J, with 14 bases between. Germline V lookup: CDR1 SGHRS, CDR2 YFSETQ.

J is TRBJ1-2 and V is TRBV11-2; TRBD1 matches at 7 bases. V dropped 1 base and J dropped 5; count of bases not matched to a gene: 4. The germline V gene encodes CDR1 SGHAT and CDR2 FQNNGV. CDR3 size: 14 residues. Here the CDR3 reads CASSLVGTAYGYTF. In DNA form, the CDR3 reads TGTGCCAGCAGCTTAGTCGGGACAGCGTATGGCTACACCTTC.

This clone was seen only a few times. The J gene is TRBJ2-5, the V gene TRBV4-3; 13 bases line up with TRBD2. Per germline, CDR1 LGHNA and CDR2 YSLEER. The V gene end was trimmed by 1 base and the J gene end by 3 bases; junction bases not matched to a gene: 2. The CDR3 has 16 residues. This CDR3 is CASSQATSGGKETQYF. CDR3 bases: TGCGCCAGCAGCCAAGCGACTAGCGGGGGGAAAGAGACCCAGTACTTC.

V is TRBV23-1 and J is TRBJ1-1, with D possibly TRBD1 on 5 matching bases. TRBV23-1 is reported as an ORF; its role is uncertain. This CDR3 is built from 16 residues. V gave up 3 bases and J gave up 0 bases, with 14 bases separating them. CDR3 nucleotides: TGCGCCAGCAGTCACTACTCGGACATCATGAACACTGAAGCTTTCTTT. It codes for CASSHYSDIMNTEAFF.

As for this clone: Other DNA sequences in this sample translate to the same CDR3. The chain combines TRBV7-9 with TRBJ1-2; no firm D call. In germline, CDR1 is SEHNR, CDR2 FQNEAQ (reference sequence). V lost 5 bases and J 3 bases, leaving 10 bases between the germline ends. The CDR3 length is 13 residues. This CDR3 is CASSPGEDYGYTF. The CDR3 nucleotides are TGTGCCAGCAGCCCCGGGGAGGACTATGGCTACACCTTC.

The chain links TRBV19 to TRBJ2-3, with 11 bases aligning to TRBD2. Germline V gene sequence: CDR1 LNHDA, CDR2 SQIVND (reference sequence). V shed 3 bases and J 4 bases; nucleotides not matched to a gene: 6. The CDR3 length is 16 residues. The CDR3 reads CASSIASGGRSDTQYF. The CDR3 region has the DNA TGTGCCAGTAGTATCGCTAGCGGGGGGAGGTCAGATACGCAGTATTTT. Supplemented by reference TRBV19 and TRBJ2-3, the full variable domain reads DGGITQSPKYLFRKEGQNVTLSCEQNLNHDAMYWYRQDPGQGLRLIYYSQIVNDFQKGDIAEGYSVSREKKESFPLTVTSAQKNPTAFYLCASSIASGGRSDTQYFGPGTRLTVL.

The J gene is TRBJ2-2, the V gene TRBV5-1; 10 nucleotides align to TRBD1. Germline V lookup: CDR1 SGHRS, CDR2 YFSETQ. J gave up 4 bases and V 8 bases, and 5 bases lay outside the gene matches. The length of the CDR3 is 14 residues. The CDR3 sequence is CASGQGVSTGELFF. In DNA, the CDR3 is TGCGCCAGTGGACAGGGGGTTAGCACCGGGGAGCTGTTTTTT.

The chain combines TRBV11-2 with TRBJ2-5; D may be TRBD2 (6 bases). The CDR3 has 14 residues. In germline, CDR1 is SGHAT, CDR2 FQNNGV. Trimming pared 8 bases from V and 0 bases from J, leaving 13 bases between. CDR3 region: CASARDLYQETQYF. DNA for the CDR3: TGTGCCAGCGCGCGGGACCTGTACCAAGAGACCCAGTACTTC.

The rearrangement links TRBV30 to TRBJ1-2; D perhaps matches TRBD1 (5 bases). The germline V and J ends were trimmed by 7 bases and 5 bases, with 14 bases remaining between them. CDR3 length: 12 residues. The germline CDR1 and CDR2 sequences are GTSNPN and SVGIG (reference sequence). The CDR3 loop reads CAFNWGGYGYTF. The CDR3 DNA reads TGTGCCTTTAACTGGGGGGGTTATGGCTACACCTTC.

Comment on this clone: Other DNA sequences within the sample encode an identical CDR3. The chain combines TRBV30 with TRBJ2-1; 9 positions agree with TRBD1. V lost 0 bases and J lost 7; bases outside the gene matches: 1. The CDR3 length is 13 residues. Germline V gene sequence: CDR1 GTSNPN, CDR2 SVGIG (reference sequence). DNA of the CDR3: TGTGCCTGGAGTGTAGACAGGGGGAATGAGCAGTTCTTC. It encodes CAWSVDRGNEQFF. The full variable domain, completed using reference TRBV30 and TRBJ2-1, is SQTIHQWPATLVQPVGSPLSLECTVEGTSNPNLYWYRQAAGRGLQLLFYSVGIGQISSEVPQNLSASRPQDRQFILSSKKLLLSDSGFYLCAWSVDRGNEQFFGPGTRLTVL.